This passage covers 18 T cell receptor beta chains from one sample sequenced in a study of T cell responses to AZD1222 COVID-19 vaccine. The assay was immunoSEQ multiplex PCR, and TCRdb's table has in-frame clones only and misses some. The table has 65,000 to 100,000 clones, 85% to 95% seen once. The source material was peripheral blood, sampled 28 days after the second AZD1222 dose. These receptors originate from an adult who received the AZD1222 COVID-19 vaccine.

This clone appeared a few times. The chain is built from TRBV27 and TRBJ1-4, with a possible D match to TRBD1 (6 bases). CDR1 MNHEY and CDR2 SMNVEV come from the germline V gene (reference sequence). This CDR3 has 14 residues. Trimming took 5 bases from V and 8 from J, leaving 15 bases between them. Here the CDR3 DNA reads TGTGCCAGCAGTCGCCTTGGGGGCCTGGAAAAACTGTTTTTT. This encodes CASSRLGGLEKLFF. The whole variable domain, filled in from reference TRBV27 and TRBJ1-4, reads EAQVTQNPRYLITVTGKKLTVTCSQNMNHEYMSWYRQDPGLGLRQIYYSMNVEVTDKGDVPEGYKVSRKEKRNFPLILESPSPNQTSLYFCASSRLGGLEKLFFGSGTQLSVL.

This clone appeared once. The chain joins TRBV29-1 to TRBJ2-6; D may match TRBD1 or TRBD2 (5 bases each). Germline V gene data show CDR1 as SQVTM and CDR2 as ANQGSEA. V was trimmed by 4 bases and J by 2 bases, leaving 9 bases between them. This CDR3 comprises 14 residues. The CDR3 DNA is TGCAGCGTTGCAGGGACGGCTGGGGCCAACGTCCTGACTTTC. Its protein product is CSVAGTAGANVLTF.

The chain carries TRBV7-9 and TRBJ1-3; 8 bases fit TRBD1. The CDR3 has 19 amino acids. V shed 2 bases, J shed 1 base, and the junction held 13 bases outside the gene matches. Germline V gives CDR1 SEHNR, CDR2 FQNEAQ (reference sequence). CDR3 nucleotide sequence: TGTGCCAGCAGCTTATTTGGCAGGGGGCTCCTTCCGTCTGGAAACACCATATATTTT. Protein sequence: CASSLFGRGLLPSGNTIYF.

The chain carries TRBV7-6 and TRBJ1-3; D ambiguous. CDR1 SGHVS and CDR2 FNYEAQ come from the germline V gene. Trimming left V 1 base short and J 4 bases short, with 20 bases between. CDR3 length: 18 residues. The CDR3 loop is CASSLEANSLLRGNTIYF. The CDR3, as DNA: TGTGCCAGCAGCTTAGAGGCGAATAGCCTGTTGCGCGGAAACACCATATATTTT.

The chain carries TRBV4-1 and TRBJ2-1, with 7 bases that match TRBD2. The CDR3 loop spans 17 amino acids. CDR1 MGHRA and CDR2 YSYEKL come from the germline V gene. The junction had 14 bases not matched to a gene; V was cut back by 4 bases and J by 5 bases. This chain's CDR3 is CASSPRRGGGRDNEQFF. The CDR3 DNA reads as TGCGCCAGCAGCCCGCGACGCGGGGGAGGGAGAGACAATGAGCAGTTCTTC.

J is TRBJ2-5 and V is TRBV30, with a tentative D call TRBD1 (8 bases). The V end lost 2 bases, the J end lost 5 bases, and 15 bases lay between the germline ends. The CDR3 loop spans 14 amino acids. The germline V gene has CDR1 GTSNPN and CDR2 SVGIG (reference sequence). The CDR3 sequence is CAWSLTGGDETQYF. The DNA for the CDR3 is TGTGCCTGGAGTCTAACAGGGGGGGATGAGACCCAGTACTTC.

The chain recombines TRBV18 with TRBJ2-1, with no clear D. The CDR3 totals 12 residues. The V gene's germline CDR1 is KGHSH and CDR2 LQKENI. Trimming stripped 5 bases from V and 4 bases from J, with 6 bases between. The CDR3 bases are TGTGCCAGCTCAGGGCCTTACAATGAGCAGTTCTTC. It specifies CASSGPYNEQFF.

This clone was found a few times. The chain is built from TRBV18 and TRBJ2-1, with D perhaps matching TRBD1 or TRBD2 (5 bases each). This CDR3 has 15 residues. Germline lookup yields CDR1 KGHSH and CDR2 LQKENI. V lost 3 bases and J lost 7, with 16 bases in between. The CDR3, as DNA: TGTGCCAGCTCACCGTCGAAGGGACGTGGGAATGAGCAGTTCTTC. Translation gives CASSPSKGRGNEQFF.

The CDR3 sequence: CASSQERDTQYF. The CDR3 nucleotides are TGTGCCAGCAGCCAGGAGAGAGATACGCAGTATTTT. This chain links TRBV3-1 (or the pseudogene TRBV3-2) with TRBJ2-3; D is unresolved. Germline CDR1 reads LGHDT; CDR2 reads YNNKEL (reference sequence). The CDR3 length is 12 residues. V was trimmed by 3 bases and J by 5 bases, leaving 6 bases between them.

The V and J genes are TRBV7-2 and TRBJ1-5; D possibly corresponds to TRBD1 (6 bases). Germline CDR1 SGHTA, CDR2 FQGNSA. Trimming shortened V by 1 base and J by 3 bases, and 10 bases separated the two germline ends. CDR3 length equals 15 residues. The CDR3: CASSLGDTDNQPQHF. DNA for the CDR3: TGTGCCAGCAGCTTAGGGGACACCGACAATCAGCCCCAGCATTTT.

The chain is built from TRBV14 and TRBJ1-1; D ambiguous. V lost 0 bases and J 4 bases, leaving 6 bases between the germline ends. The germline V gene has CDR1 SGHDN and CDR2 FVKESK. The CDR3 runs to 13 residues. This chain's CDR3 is CASSQDRVTEAFF. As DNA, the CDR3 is TGTGCCAGCAGCCAAGATCGGGTCACTGAAGCTTTCTTT.

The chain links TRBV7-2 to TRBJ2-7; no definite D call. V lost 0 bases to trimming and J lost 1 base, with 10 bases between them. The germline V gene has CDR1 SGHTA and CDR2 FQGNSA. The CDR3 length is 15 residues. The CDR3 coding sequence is TGTGCCAGCAGCTTAGCGGGAACCGGGTCCTACGAGCAGTACTTC. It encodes CASSLAGTGSYEQYF.

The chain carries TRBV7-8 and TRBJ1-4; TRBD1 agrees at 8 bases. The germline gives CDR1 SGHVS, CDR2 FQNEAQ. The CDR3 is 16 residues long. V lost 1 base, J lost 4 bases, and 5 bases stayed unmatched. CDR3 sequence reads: CASSLVRQGRNEKLFF. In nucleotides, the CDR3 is TGTGCCAGCAGCTTAGTCCGACAGGGGCGTAATGAAAAACTGTTTTTT.

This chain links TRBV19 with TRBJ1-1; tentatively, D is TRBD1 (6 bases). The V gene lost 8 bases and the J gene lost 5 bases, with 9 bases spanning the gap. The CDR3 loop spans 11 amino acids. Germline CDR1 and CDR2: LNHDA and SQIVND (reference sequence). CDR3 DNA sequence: TGTGCCAGTGGGGGCTTTACTGAAGCTTTCTTT. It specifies CASGGFTEAFF.

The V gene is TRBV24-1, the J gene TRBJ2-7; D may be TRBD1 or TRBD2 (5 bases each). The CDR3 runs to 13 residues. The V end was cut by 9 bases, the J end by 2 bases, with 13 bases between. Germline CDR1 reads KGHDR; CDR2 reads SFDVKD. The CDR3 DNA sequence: TGTGCCACCTCAGGGACGCCGACCTACGAGCAGTACTTC. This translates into CATSGTPTYEQYF.

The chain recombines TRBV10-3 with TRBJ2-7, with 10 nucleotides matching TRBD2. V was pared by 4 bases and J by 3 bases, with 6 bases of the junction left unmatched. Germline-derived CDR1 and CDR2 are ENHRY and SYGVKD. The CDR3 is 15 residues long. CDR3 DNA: TGTGCCATCAGTGTCGGGCTAGCGGGGGACTACGAGCAGTACTTC. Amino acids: CAISVGLAGDYEQYF.

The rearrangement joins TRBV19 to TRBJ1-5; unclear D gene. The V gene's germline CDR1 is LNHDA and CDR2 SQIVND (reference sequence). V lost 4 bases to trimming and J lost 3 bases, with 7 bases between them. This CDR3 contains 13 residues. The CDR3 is CASSRGFNQPQHF. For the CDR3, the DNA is TGTGCCAGTAGTAGGGGTTTCAATCAGCCCCAGCATTTT. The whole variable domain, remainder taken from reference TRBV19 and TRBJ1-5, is DGGITQSPKYLFRKEGQNVTLSCEQNLNHDAMYWYRQDPGQGLRLIYYSQIVNDFQKGDIAEGYSVSREKKESFPLTVTSAQKNPTAFYLCASSRGFNQPQHFGDGTRLSIL.

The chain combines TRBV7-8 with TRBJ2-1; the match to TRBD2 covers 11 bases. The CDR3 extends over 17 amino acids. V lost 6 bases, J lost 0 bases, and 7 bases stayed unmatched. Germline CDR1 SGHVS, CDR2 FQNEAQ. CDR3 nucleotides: TGTGCCAGCAGGGCTACTAGCGGGAGTATCTCCTACAATGAGCAGTTCTTC. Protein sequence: CASRATSGSISYNEQFF.